Listed here is a single TCR beta chain. Original data processing: Reference gene primer amplification yielded estimated nucleated cell counts. TCRdb's table, derived via immunoSEQ multiplex PCR, lists solely in-frame clones and lacks some. V, J and clone size were drawn from that table, and D and trimming were deduced from the DNA. Altogether hundreds of thousands of clones are present, 75% to 90% being singletons, with the ten largest covering about 4.3%. There are 16 residues in the CDR3. V lost 1 base, J lost 0 bases, and 13 bases lay in between. Looked up from germline, CDR1 is SGHAT and CDR2 is FQDESV (reference sequence). This sample was taken from a study of blood T cell repertoires in COVID-19. Study overall: Both acute and convalescent COVID-19 samples were obtained from the United States, Italy and Spain. Sources were T cells, B-cell-depleted T cells, or PBMCs; the material itself was cDNA or gDNA.

The source material was peripheral blood. The chain uses TRBV11-1 and TRBJ2-7; D may be TRBD2 (5 bases). The source of this sequence is a woman aged 30 to 39 with acute or convalescent COVID-19. Written as DNA, the CDR3 is TGTGCCAGCAGCTTAGTGTTTGAGCGGAGCTCCTACGAGCAGTACTTC. It translates to CASSLVFERSSYEQYF.